A selection of T cell receptor beta chains follows, all from one sample in a study of T-cell reconstitution after alpha-beta-depleted transplantation in children. TCRdb analysed the PCR reads with MiXCR anew, one entry per CDR3 protein. The table includes roughly 500,000 distinct CDR3 sequences, about 33% detected once. Specimen: PBMCs from the stem cell graft donor, collected from the stem cell graft. These receptors originate from a human donor who donated a stem cell graft to a child with aplastic anemia. The CDR3 runs from the conserved cysteine through the conserved F or W. D genes are given only for firm matches. Part of the rows lack a size; the others show once, few, many or a class for expanded clones.

j_call,d_call,v_call,clone_size,cdr3_nt,cdr3_aa
TRBJ1-5,.,TRBV30,.,TGTGCCTGGAGCAACGGGGATCTCGGGCCCCAGCATTTT,CAWSNGDLGPQHF
TRBJ2-3,.,TRBV29-1,.,TGCAGCGTTCTTCCCCAGGATACGCAGTATTTT,CSVLPQDTQYF
TRBJ1-1,.,TRBV29-1,.,TGCAGCGTTGATAGGGGGGCTCGGGCTTTCTTT,CSVDRGARAFF
TRBJ2-1,TRBD2,TRBV29-1,.,TGCAGCGTTGTGTCGGGGGGATCCTACAATGAGCAGTTCTTC,CSVVSGGSYNEQFF
TRBJ2-2,TRBD1,TRBV12-5,few,TGTGCTAGTGCCCTGACAGGGGACACCGGGGAGCTGTTTTTT,CASALTGDTGELFF
TRBJ1-1,TRBD1,TRBV12-3/TRBV12-4,few,TGTGCCAGCAGTTTAGGGCAGGGGGGAGCTGAAGCTTTCTTT,CASSLGQGGAEAFF
TRBJ1-2,.,TRBV5-1,.,TGCGCCAGCAGCGTTGGGGGCAGGGACTATGGCTACACCTTC,CASSVGGRDYGYTF
TRBJ1-1,.,TRBV5-1,.,TGCGCCAGCAGCTTGGATCGGGGTTTTAGTGTAGCTTTCTTT,CASSLDRGFSVAFF
TRBJ1-2,TRBD1,TRBV19,once,TGTGCCAGTAGTATCCGCGCAGGACAGGCCCTTAACTATGGCTACACCTTC,CASSIRAGQALNYGYTF
TRBJ2-1,.,TRBV6-4,.,TGTGCCAGCAGTGACTTCAACGGGGCGGGGGCCGGGGATGAGCAGTTCTTC,CASSDFNGAGAGDEQFF
TRBJ2-3,.,TRBV7-2,.,TGTGCCAGCAGCTTATTAACTGGCGGAGATACGCAGTATTTT,CASSLLTGGDTQYF
TRBJ1-6,TRBD1,TRBV27,few,TGTGCCAGCAGTAGCGAACAGGGGTATAATTCACCCCTCCACTTT,CASSSEQGYNSPLHF
TRBJ2-5,.,TRBV9,.,TGTGCCAGCAGCGTAGCTCGGAACCAAGAGACCCAGTACTTC,CASSVARNQETQYF
TRBJ2-1,TRBD2,TRBV20-1,few,TGCAGTGCTAGGGGACTAGCGGGTGAGCAGTTCTTC,CSARGLAGEQFF
TRBJ1-5,TRBD1,TRBV18,.,TGTGCCAGCTCCCCAGGGACAGGGGTTCAGCCCCAGCATTTT,CASSPGTGVQPQHF
TRBJ2-1,.,TRBV4-2,.,TGTGCCAGCAGCCAAGATCTGACCCCGACCTACAATGAGCAGTTCTTC,CASSQDLTPTYNEQFF
TRBJ2-7,.,TRBV11-2,.,TGTGCCAGCAGGCCGTCCGGGGCCGCCTACGAGCAGTACTTC,CASRPSGAAYEQYF
TRBJ2-2,.,TRBV5-1,.,TGCGCCAGCAGCGCCGACGGGCGGACCGGGGAGCTGTTTTTT,CASSADGRTGELFF
TRBJ1-1,.,TRBV20-1,many,TGCAGTGCTAGTCGTGGTATCCGCGACGGTGAAGCTTTCTTT,CSASRGIRDGEAFF
TRBJ2-1,.,TRBV12-3/TRBV12-4,few,TGTGCCAGCAGCCCACCTTCAGAAGGTATACGGTTCTTC,CASSPPSEGIRFF
TRBJ2-1,TRBD1,TRBV5-1,few,TGCGCCAGCAGCGGGGGACAGGGGGGGAATGAGCAGTTCTTC,CASSGGQGGNEQFF
TRBJ1-4,.,TRBV2,.,TGTGCCAGCAATGAGGTTTTGGCAGGGGTGGAAAAACTGTTTTTT,CASNEVLAGVEKLFF
TRBJ2-1,.,TRBV6-4,many,TGTGCCAGCAGTCCAAAGCGTGGGGTCTTCAATGAGCAGTTCTTC,CASSPKRGVFNEQFF
TRBJ1-6,TRBD1,TRBV5-1,.,TGCGCCAGCAGCTTACAGGGGAAGGGAAATTCACCCCTCCACTTT,CASSLQGKGNSPLHF
TRBJ1-2,.,TRBV5-1,.,TGCGCCAGCAGTCGGGGCGACAAAGAAAGAGGAGGCTACACCTTC,CASSRGDKERGGYTF
TRBJ1-1,TRBD1,TRBV5-1,.,TGCGCCAGCAGCCATCTCAACACAGGGGCTGAAGCTTTCTTT,CASSHLNTGAEAFF
TRBJ2-3,TRBD2,TRBV6-5,.,TGTGCCAGCAGACATCTAGCGGGAGGGCCGACAGATACGCAGTATTTT,CASRHLAGGPTDTQYF
TRBJ1-1,.,TRBV10-3,few,TGTGCCATCAGTGAGTCCGGCACTATGAACACTGAAGCTTTCTTT,CAISESGTMNTEAFF
TRBJ2-3,TRBD2,TRBV28,few,TGTGCCAGCGATAAGGGACTAGCGGGAGAGGATACGCAGTATTTT,CASDKGLAGEDTQYF
TRBJ1-3,TRBD1,TRBV29-1,many,TGCAGCGTGACAGGGGACTCTGGAAACACCATATATTTT,CSVTGDSGNTIYF
TRBJ1-2,TRBD1,TRBV28,.,TGTGCCAGCAGACCAACGGGACAGGGGGGACGAGGCTACACCTTC,CASRPTGQGGRGYTF
TRBJ1-5,.,TRBV25-1,.,TGTGCCAGCAGCCTACTTCTCCTTGTTCCGGGTCCCTCCGACTCTTATAGCAATCAGCCCCAGCATTTT,CASSLLLLVPGPSDSYSNQPQHF
TRBJ2-1,.,TRBV3-1,.,TGTGCCAGCAGCCCAGAGCCGGGCGACGAGCAGTTCTTC,CASSPEPGDEQFF
TRBJ1-1,TRBD1,TRBV5-1,.,TGCGCCAGCAGCACCCGGGACAGGGGGCGGGAACGGGCTTTCTTT,CASSTRDRGRERAFF
TRBJ2-1,TRBD2,TRBV30,.,TGTGCCTGGAGCGGACTAGCTCATGAGCAGTTCTTC,CAWSGLAHEQFF
TRBJ2-1,TRBD2,TRBV7-3,.,TGTGCCAGCAGCTTAACAGGTGGGCTAGCGGGAGGTGAGCAGTTCTTC,CASSLTGGLAGGEQFF
TRBJ2-1,.,TRBV4-3,few,TGCGCCAGCAGCCAAGTTCCAGGGCGCGGTGAGCAGTTCTTC,CASSQVPGRGEQFF